Listed below are T cell receptor beta chains from one sample, sequenced in a study of blood T cell repertoires in COVID-19. TCRdb's table, derived via immunoSEQ multiplex PCR, lists solely in-frame clones and lacks some. The data contain about 190,000 clones, just under 80% of them singletons. Source material: peripheral blood. These receptors originate from a woman over 75 with active or convalescent COVID-19. CDR3s include the opening cysteine and the closing phenylalanine or tryptophan. A D gene is named only where the DNA matches it firmly. Clone size is shown for a subset of rows, as once, few, many or a class of expanded clone.

d_call: -
cdr3_length: 14
clone_size: -
j_call: TRBJ2-5
v_call: TRBV27
cdr3_nt: TGTGCCAGCAGTTATAGGGGAATCCAAGAGACCCAGTACTTC
cdr3_aa: CASSYRGIQETQYF

d_call: -
cdr3_length: 15
clone_size: -
j_call: TRBJ1-2
v_call: TRBV4-1
cdr3_nt: TGCGCCAGCAGCCAAGCTCCTACGGTCGACTATGGCTACACCTTC
cdr3_aa: CASSQAPTVDYGYTF

d_call: TRBD1
cdr3_length: 13
clone_size: -
j_call: TRBJ1-5
v_call: TRBV28
cdr3_nt: TGTGCCGGCGCAGGGGGCCATGGGAGGCCCCAGCATTTT
cdr3_aa: CAGAGGHGRPQHF

d_call: TRBD2
cdr3_length: 13
clone_size: -
j_call: TRBJ2-5
v_call: TRBV5-4
cdr3_nt: TGTGCCGGGAACAGCGGGGGGGAGGAGACCCAGTACTTC
cdr3_aa: CAGNSGGEETQYF

d_call: -
cdr3_length: 14
clone_size: -
j_call: TRBJ2-1
v_call: TRBV25-1
cdr3_nt: TGTGCCAGCAGTGAAGATCGGTTCTACAATGAGCAGTTCTTC
cdr3_aa: CASSEDRFYNEQFF

d_call: -
cdr3_length: 14
clone_size: -
j_call: TRBJ1-2
v_call: TRBV10-2
cdr3_nt: TGCGCCAGCAGTGAGTCGAGATTCAACTATGGCTACACCTTC
cdr3_aa: CASSESRFNYGYTF

d_call: TRBD1
cdr3_length: 15
clone_size: -
j_call: TRBJ1-2
v_call: TRBV28
cdr3_nt: TGTGCCAGCAGTCAAGTGGGACAGGGAGTTTTTGGCTACACCTTC
cdr3_aa: CASSQVGQGVFGYTF

d_call: TRBD1
cdr3_length: 15
clone_size: -
j_call: TRBJ1-2
v_call: TRBV5-4
cdr3_nt: TGTGCCAGCAGCTTGGCCGGGGACAGGGCCTTAGGCTACACCTTC
cdr3_aa: CASSLAGDRALGYTF

d_call: -
cdr3_length: 14
clone_size: few
j_call: TRBJ1-2
v_call: TRBV3-1/TRBV3-2
cdr3_nt: TGTGCCAGCAGCCAAGATCGGGGGAGGAATGGCTACACCTTC
cdr3_aa: CASSQDRGRNGYTF

d_call: TRBD1
cdr3_length: 15
clone_size: -
j_call: TRBJ2-3
v_call: TRBV6-5
cdr3_nt: TGTGCCAGCAGTCAAAGGACAGGGGGCACAGATACGCAGTATTTT
cdr3_aa: CASSQRTGGTDTQYF

d_call: TRBD1
cdr3_length: 14
clone_size: -
j_call: TRBJ1-1
v_call: TRBV5-1
cdr3_nt: TGCGCCAGCAGCTGGGACAGACAGAACACTGAAGCTTTCTTT
cdr3_aa: CASSWDRQNTEAFF

d_call: TRBD1
cdr3_length: 15
clone_size: few
j_call: TRBJ1-4
v_call: TRBV24-1
cdr3_nt: TGTGCCACCAGTGAGGTGGGACAGGGTTTTGAAAAACTGTTTTTT
cdr3_aa: CATSEVGQGFEKLFF

d_call: -
cdr3_length: 15
clone_size: -
j_call: TRBJ1-1
v_call: TRBV19
cdr3_nt: TGTGCCAGTAGTACCCGGACAGCATGGAACACTGAAGCTTTCTTT
cdr3_aa: CASSTRTAWNTEAFF

d_call: -
cdr3_length: 16
clone_size: -
j_call: TRBJ2-5
v_call: TRBV11-2
cdr3_nt: TGTGCCAGCAGCTTAAGAACAGGAACCCTCACTGTGGACCAGTACTTC
cdr3_aa: CASSLRTGTLTVDQYF

d_call: -
cdr3_length: 14
clone_size: -
j_call: TRBJ1-5
v_call: TRBV7-2
cdr3_nt: TGTGCCAGCAGCTCACCAGGGGCCATGCAGCCCCAGCATTTT
cdr3_aa: CASSSPGAMQPQHF

d_call: -
cdr3_length: 15
clone_size: -
j_call: TRBJ2-7
v_call: TRBV19
cdr3_nt: TGTGCCAGTAGTATAGAGGCAGGGGTAAATTACGAGCAGTACTTC
cdr3_aa: CASSIEAGVNYEQYF

d_call: -
cdr3_length: 14
clone_size: -
j_call: TRBJ1-4
v_call: TRBV21-1
cdr3_nt: TGTGCCAGCAGCCTTCGACAGGATAATGAAAAACTGTTTTTT
cdr3_aa: CASSLRQDNEKLFF

d_call: -
cdr3_length: 17
clone_size: few
j_call: TRBJ1-5
v_call: TRBV5-6
cdr3_nt: TGTGCCAGCAGCTTGTTCTCCGGGTCCGGAGGCAATCAGCCCCAGCATTTT
cdr3_aa: CASSLFSGSGGNQPQHF

d_call: TRBD2
cdr3_length: 15
clone_size: -
j_call: TRBJ2-2
v_call: TRBV7-9
cdr3_nt: TGTGCCAGCAAGTACAGCGGGGCTTACACCGGGGAGCTGTTTTTT
cdr3_aa: CASKYSGAYTGELFF

d_call: -
cdr3_length: 15
clone_size: -
j_call: TRBJ1-6
v_call: TRBV24-1
cdr3_nt: TGTGCCACCAGTGATTCGACAGGTCCAAATTCACCCCTCCACTTT
cdr3_aa: CATSDSTGPNSPLHF

d_call: -
cdr3_length: 12
clone_size: -
j_call: TRBJ2-7
v_call: TRBV2
cdr3_nt: TGTGCCAGCAAGCGGGTCGTTTACGAGCAGTACTTC
cdr3_aa: CASKRVVYEQYF

d_call: -
cdr3_length: 12
clone_size: -
j_call: TRBJ2-1
v_call: TRBV3-1/TRBV3-2
cdr3_nt: TGTGCCAGCAGCCGCGGCCCCCATGAGCAGTTCTTC
cdr3_aa: CASSRGPHEQFF

d_call: -
cdr3_length: 13
clone_size: -
j_call: TRBJ2-1
v_call: TRBV15
cdr3_nt: TGTGCCACCAGCAGAGATGTAGTTGTTGAGCAGTTCTTC
cdr3_aa: CATSRDVVVEQFF

d_call: -
cdr3_length: 11
clone_size: -
j_call: TRBJ2-5
v_call: TRBV2
cdr3_nt: TGTGCCAGCAGGGGCTATGAGACCCAGTACTTC
cdr3_aa: CASRGYETQYF